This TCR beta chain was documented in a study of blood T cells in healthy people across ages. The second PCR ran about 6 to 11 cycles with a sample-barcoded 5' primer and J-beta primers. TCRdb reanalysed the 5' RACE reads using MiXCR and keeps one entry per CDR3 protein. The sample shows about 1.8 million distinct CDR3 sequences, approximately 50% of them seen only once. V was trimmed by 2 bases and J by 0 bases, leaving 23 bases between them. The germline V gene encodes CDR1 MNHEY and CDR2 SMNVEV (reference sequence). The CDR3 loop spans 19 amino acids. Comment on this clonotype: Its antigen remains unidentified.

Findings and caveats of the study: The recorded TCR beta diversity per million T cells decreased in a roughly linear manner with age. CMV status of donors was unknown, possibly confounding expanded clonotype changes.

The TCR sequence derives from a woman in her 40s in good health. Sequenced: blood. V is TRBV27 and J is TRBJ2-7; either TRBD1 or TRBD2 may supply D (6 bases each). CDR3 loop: CASSLTVQGLARNSYEQYF. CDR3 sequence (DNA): TGTGCCAGCAGTTTAACGGTTCAGGGGCTAGCGCGGAACTCCTACGAGCAGTACTTC.